This TCR beta chain was observed in a study of metastatic and nonmetastatic thyroid tumors. With MiXCR, TCRdb called clones anew from the PCR reads. Of about 60,000 clones in the sample, around 15% were seen once. The entire patient cohort was treatment-naive prior to thyroid surgery. V dropped 4 bases and J dropped 4; count of bases not matched to a gene: 14. In germline, CDR1 is SGHDT, CDR2 YYEEEE. The CDR3 extends over 18 amino acids. Remarks on this clone: Just one base apart from a much larger clone, this may be a read error. Other nucleotide sequences in the sample specify the same CDR3.

This sequence joins TRBV5-6 and TRBJ2-7; 13 bases are shared with TRBD2. The source of this sequence is a male donor with papillary thyroid cancer or a benign thyroid nodule (not recorded which). Some clones in this sample may be carry-over from other donors' samples. The sequencing input was blood. The CDR3 DNA sequence: TGTGCCAGCAGCCTCGGACTAGCGGGAGCTCGAAGGTCATACGAGCAGTACGTC. Translation gives CASSLGLAGARRSYEQYV.